This T cell receptor (beta chain) was sequenced in a study of identical twins. TCRdb redid the calling of the 5' RACE reads with MiXCR, one entry per CDR3 protein. The sample holds 310,000 or so distinct CDR3 sequences, roughly 8.6% seen once. This sample also belongs to another study, concerning yellow fever vaccine responses in identical twins.

The clonotype originates from a woman younger than 35 in good health. Sequenced input: CD8+ T cells sorted from blood.

In DNA form, the CDR3 reads TGTGCCAGCTCACCGATAACAGGGGTCCCCTACGAGCAGTACTTC. Its translation is CASSPITGVPYEQYF. The chain is built from TRBV18 and TRBJ2-7, with 7 bases aligning to TRBD1. Germline CDR1 KGHSH, CDR2 LQKENI. The CDR3 is made up of 15 amino acids. Losses at the gene ends were 3 bases for V and 2 bases for J; bases not matched to a gene: 7.